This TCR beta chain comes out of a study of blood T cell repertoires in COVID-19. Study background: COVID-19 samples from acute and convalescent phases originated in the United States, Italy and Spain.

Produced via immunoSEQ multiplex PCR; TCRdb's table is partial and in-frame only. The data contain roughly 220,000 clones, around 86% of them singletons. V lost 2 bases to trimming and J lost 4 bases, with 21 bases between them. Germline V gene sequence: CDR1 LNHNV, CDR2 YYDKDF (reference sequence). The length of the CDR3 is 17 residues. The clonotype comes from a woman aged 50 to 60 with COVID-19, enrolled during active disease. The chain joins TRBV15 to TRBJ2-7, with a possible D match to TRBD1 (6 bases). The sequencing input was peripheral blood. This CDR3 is CATSRSFAGRGIYEQYV. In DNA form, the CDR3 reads TGTGCCACCAGCAGAAGCTTTGCGGGCAGGGGAATTTACGAGCAGTACGTC.